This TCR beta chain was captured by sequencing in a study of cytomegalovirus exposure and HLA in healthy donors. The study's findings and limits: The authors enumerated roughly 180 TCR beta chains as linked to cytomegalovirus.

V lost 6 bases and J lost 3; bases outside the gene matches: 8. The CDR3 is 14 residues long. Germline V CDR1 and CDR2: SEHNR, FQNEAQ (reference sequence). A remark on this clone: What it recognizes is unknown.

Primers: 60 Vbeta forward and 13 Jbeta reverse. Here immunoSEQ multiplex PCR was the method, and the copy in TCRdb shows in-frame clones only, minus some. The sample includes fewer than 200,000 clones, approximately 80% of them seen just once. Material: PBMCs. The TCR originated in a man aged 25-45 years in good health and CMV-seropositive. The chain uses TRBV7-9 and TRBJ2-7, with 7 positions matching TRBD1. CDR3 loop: CASRLGTANYEQYF. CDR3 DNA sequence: TGTGCCAGCAGGTTGGGGACAGCCAACTACGAGCAGTACTTC.